This T cell receptor beta chain was recorded in a study of tumor-infiltrating lymphocytes in primary liver carcinoma. Whole-study context: Patients were men and women aged 30 to 69 years. Tumors were stage T1-T3 N0M0, roughly 4 to 10 cm across.

Germline DNA was also extracted, and blood RNA derived from unsorted whole blood. TCR beta cDNA was prepared out of roughly 490 ng total RNA by means of a constant-region primer. Investigators got TCR beta libraries out of three nested multiplex PCR rounds, done with slightly modified ARM-PCR. The two initial PCR rounds, roughly 11 cycles each, used TRBV1-TRBV30 forward and C-beta reverse primers. TCRdb redid the calling of the multiplex PCR reads with MiXCR, one entry per CDR3 protein. Of almost 200,000 distinct CDR3 sequences detected, almost 65% appear once; the ten largest clones hold approximately 7%. The CDR3 is made up of 11 amino acids. V lost 8 bases to trimming and J lost 5 bases, with 8 bases between them. The sample holds many counts of this clonotype.

V and J are TRBV12-3 or TRBV12-4 and TRBJ2-3; unclear D gene. Sequencing was done on a sample of peripheral blood. The origin of this receptor is a woman aged 55-70 years with primary liver carcinoma and hepatitis B virus infection. DNA of the CDR3: TGTGCCAGCGGACGTCTAGATACGCAGTATTTT. It codes for CASGRLDTQYF.